This T cell receptor beta chain was sequenced for a study of T cell repertoires in cytomegalovirus infection. This clonotype was seen a handful of times. One entry per CDR3 protein, called by TCRdb with MiXCR from the reads. This table holds under 250,000 distinct CDR3 sequences, 12% found once. Germline CDR1 and CDR2: KGHSH and LQKENI. CDR3 length: 17 residues. With 6 bases clipped from V and 5 bases from J, the junction kept 13 bases outside the gene matches. This chain connects TRBV18 to TRBJ2-3; 11 nucleotides match TRBD2. The source of this sequence is a human donor in good health (CMV status not recorded). Some clones in this sample may be carry-over from other donors' samples. The specimen sequenced was PBMCs. The CDR3 loop reads CASSPTGLAGGRDTQYF. The CDR3 DNA follows: TGTGCCAGCTCCCCAACAGGGCTAGCGGGGGGCCGAGATACGCAGTATTTT.